This T cell receptor (beta chain) was sequenced for a study of T cells in Graves' hyperthyroidism and ophthalmopathy. Regarding the study as a whole: Onset of ophthalmopathy came a median roughly 6.5 months after the model predicted it. Using 13 V-J features, a model discriminated ophthalmopathy from stable hyperthyroidism.

This clonotype occurred a few times. The target antigen is unknown. Amplified TCR beta CDR3 regions derived from RNA transcripts. With the HTBI primer set, the TCR CDR3 went through a first round of RT-PCR. One entry per CDR3 protein, called by TCRdb with MiXCR from the multiplex PCR reads. The sample carries 370,000 or so distinct CDR3 sequences, around 25% recorded once. The CDR3 length is 14 residues. V was pared by 7 bases and J by 2 bases, with 15 bases between. From germline, CDR1 is MNHNS and CDR2 SASEGT. Aged 18 to 65, the patients had hyperthyroidism that was newly diagnosed and had lasted under 2 months. Each diagnosis was grounded in clinical symptoms, serum thyroxine and TRAb, thyroid ultrasound, and orbital computed tomography.

This receptor was taken from a man in his forties or fifties with Graves' hyperthyroidism. The sample consisted of blood. This rearrangement joins TRBV6-1 to TRBJ2-7; D unresolved. The CDR3 is CASTDWVLAYEQYF. DNA of the CDR3: TGTGCCAGCACTGACTGGGTGCTGGCCTACGAGCAGTACTTC.